A single sample is the source of the 20 T cell receptor beta chains below, sequenced in a study of shared clonotypes between healthy human individuals. Profiled with immunoSEQ multiplex PCR; TCRdb holds only in-frame clones, not every one. The table lists more than 1,200,000 clones, approximately 98.5% of them singletons. Sequencing input: naive CD4+ T cells sorted from blood. Subset given: CD45RA+ positively selected. The receptors here all came from a man aged 25 to 40 in good health.

The DNA for the CDR3 is TGTGCCAGCAGTGATATAGGGGCCAAAAACATTCAGTACTTC. Its translation: CASSDIGAKNIQYF. The chain joins TRBV6-6 to TRBJ2-4; the D is unclear. V was pared by 5 bases and J by 1 base, with 9 bases between. The CDR3 spans 14 residues. Germline CDR1 is MNHNY and CDR2 is SVGAGI (reference sequence).

Concerning this clone itself: This CDR3 is also generated by other DNA sequences in the sample. The rearrangement uses TRBV5-1 and TRBJ2-5; 8 bases map to TRBD1. This CDR3 contains 14 residues. CDR1 and CDR2 from the germline V gene are SGHRS and YFSETQ. J lost 5 bases, V lost 4 bases, and 7 bases had no gene match. The CDR3 DNA sequence: TGCGCCAGCAGCCCAGGGACAGGCGGGGAGACCCAGTACTTC. Protein: CASSPGTGGETQYF. The complete variable domain, with remaining parts taken from reference TRBV5-1 and TRBJ2-5, reads KAGVTQTPRYLIKTRGQQVTLSCSPISGHRSVSWYQQTPGQGLQFLFEYFSETQRNKGNFPGRFSGRQFSNSRSEMNVSTLELGDSALYLCASSPGTGGETQYFGPGTRLLVL.

The V call is TRBV6-6, the J call TRBJ1-4; no reliable D call. Germline CDR1 reads MNHNY; CDR2 reads SVGAGI (reference sequence). V lost 6 bases to trimming and J lost 7 bases, with 15 bases between them. This CDR3 spans 14 amino acids. CDR3 in DNA: TGTGCCAGCAGACTCGCGGGTAACGCTGAAAAACTGTTTTTT. It translates to CASRLAGNAEKLFF.

V usage is TRBV18 and J usage is TRBJ1-2; the D gene is possibly TRBD1 (5 bases). The germline V gene has CDR1 KGHSH and CDR2 LQKENI. CDR3 length: 15 amino acids. Trimming shortened V by 4 bases and J by 4 bases, and 16 bases separated the two germline ends. For the CDR3, the DNA is TGTGCCAGCTCACAAGGGACGGATCTGGGCTATGGCTACACCTTC. This gives the protein CASSQGTDLGYGYTF.

This chain links TRBV5-1 with TRBJ1-1; D is ambiguous. Between the trimmed V and J ends, which lost 1 base and 1 base, there was a span of 11 bases. This CDR3 contains 15 residues. Per the germline V gene, CDR1 is SGHRS and CDR2 is YFSETQ. The CDR3 nucleotides are TGCGCCAGCAGCTTGTCGTCCACGGGGAACACTGAAGCTTTCTTT. Translating it yields CASSLSSTGNTEAFF.

The J gene is TRBJ2-2, the V gene TRBV30; D is ambiguous. This CDR3 is built from 16 residues. The ends were cut back, 1 base at V and 3 bases at J, with 15 bases in the middle. Germline-derived CDR1 and CDR2 are GTSNPN and SVGIG (reference sequence). The CDR3: CAWSATRKLDTGELFF. The CDR3, as DNA: TGTGCCTGGAGTGCAACCAGGAAACTCGACACCGGGGAGCTGTTTTTT.

The chain uses TRBV9 and TRBJ2-1, with 9 bases lining up with TRBD2. The CDR3 loop spans 17 amino acids. Germline V gives CDR1 SGDLS, CDR2 YYNGEE. V was clipped by 0 bases and J by 1 base; unmatched bases: 5. CDR3 nucleotide sequence: TGTGCCAGCAGCGTAGCGGCTAGCGGGATGTCCTACAATGAGCAGTTCTTC. This sequence encodes CASSVAASGMSYNEQFF. The full variable domain, rest sourced from reference TRBV9 and TRBJ2-1, is DSGVTQTPKHLITATGQRVTLRCSPRSGDLSVYWYQQSLDQGLQFLIQYYNGEERAKGNILERFSAQQFPDLHSELNLSSLELGDSALYFCASSVAASGMSYNEQFFGPGTRLTVL.

The rearrangement links TRBV10-1 to TRBJ2-2; 7 bases agree with TRBD2. Germline V lookup: CDR1 WNHNN, CDR2 SYGVQD (reference sequence). CDR3 length: 15 amino acids. After removal of 5 bases from V and 5 bases from J, the junction contained 8 bases not matched to a gene. CDR3: CASSLGGSETGELFF. The CDR3 bases are TGCGCCAGCAGTTTAGGCGGGAGTGAGACCGGGGAGCTGTTTTTT.

The chain carries TRBV7-9 and TRBJ2-7; TRBD1 matches at 12 bases. Germline CDR1 is SEHNR and CDR2 is FQNEAQ (reference sequence). The CDR3 length is 15 residues. With V trimmed by 1 base and J by 4 bases, 2 bases remained unmatched. This CDR3 is CASSLGGQGAYEQYF. CDR3 sequence (DNA): TGTGCCAGCAGCTTAGGGGGACAGGGGGCTTACGAGCAGTACTTC.

The chain employs TRBV27 and TRBJ2-3; D call uncertain. CDR3 size: 16 residues. Germline V lookup: CDR1 MNHEY, CDR2 SMNVEV (reference sequence). Trimming shortened V by 0 bases and J by 4 bases, and 14 bases separated the two germline ends. As DNA, the CDR3 is TGTGCCAGCAGTTTATCGAGCCCTCGGATGTCAGATACGCAGTATTTT. Translated, it gives CASSLSSPRMSDTQYF.

To note about this clone: Other DNA sequences from this sample encode an identical CDR3 as well. V gene TRBV6-5 combines with J gene TRBJ2-5; 9 bases match TRBD1. The CDR3 sequence is 13 residues long. Germline V lookup: CDR1 MNHEY, CDR2 SVGAGI. Germline trimming cut 6 bases from V and 5 bases from J; bases unmatched to any gene: 4. The chain's CDR3 is CASRGQGRETQYF. In DNA form, the CDR3 reads TGTGCCAGCAGGGGACAGGGCCGGGAGACCCAGTACTTC.

The rearrangement uses TRBV28 and TRBJ1-5; 7 bases align to TRBD1. Looked up from germline, CDR1 is MDHEN and CDR2 is SYDVKM. The J segment lost 6 bases and the V segment lost 3 bases, leaving 8 bases of the junction unmatched. The CDR3 totals 15 residues. The CDR3 sequence: CASSLVTGFSQPQHF. The CDR3 DNA reads TGTGCCAGCAGTTTGGTGACAGGGTTCAGTCAGCCCCAGCATTTT.

This chain links TRBV27 with TRBJ2-3, with a possible D match to TRBD2 (5 bases). The V gene's germline CDR1 is MNHEY and CDR2 SMNVEV (reference sequence). Trimming removed 4 bases at V and 6 bases at J, with 20 bases between. The CDR3 sequence is 16 residues long. CDR3 sequence reads: CASSSPHGPGWDTQYF. The CDR3 DNA follows: TGTGCCAGCAGTTCCCCCCACGGGCCGGGATGGGATACGCAGTATTTT.

V gene TRBV15 combines with J gene TRBJ2-7; 9 nucleotides align to TRBD1. The germline V gene has CDR1 LNHNV and CDR2 YYDKDF (reference sequence). This CDR3 has 15 residues. Trimming at V came to 7 bases and at J to 4 bases, leaving 11 bases not matched to a gene. The chain's CDR3 is CATTQGTGTSYEQYF. In DNA, the CDR3 is TGTGCCACCACCCAAGGGACAGGGACCTCTTACGAGCAGTACTTC.

Worth noting for this clone: Other DNA sequences of this sample code for an identical CDR3. This chain links TRBV5-1 with TRBJ2-5; D unresolved. The CDR3 contains 14 residues. V was cut by 0 bases and J by 2 bases, with 8 bases left in between. Per germline, CDR1 SGHRS and CDR2 YFSETQ. CDR3 coding DNA: TGCGCCAGCAGCTTGGGACAACTTCAAGAGACCCAGTACTTC. Its translation: CASSLGQLQETQYF.

The V gene is TRBV5-5, the J gene TRBJ1-2; D unresolved. CDR3 size: 11 residues. Trimming pared 0 bases from V and 13 bases from J, leaving 10 bases between. The V gene's germline CDR1 is SGHKS and CDR2 YYEKEE (reference sequence). The chain's CDR3 is CASSLELSPTF. The CDR3 DNA follows: TGTGCCAGCAGCTTGGAACTCTCCCCCACCTTC.

The chain combines TRBV6-5 with TRBJ2-7, with D possibly matching TRBD2 (5 bases). CDR3 length equals 13 residues. CDR1 is MNHEY, CDR2 SVGAGI, per germline. The CDR3 loop reads CARCVRGNYEQYF. The CDR3 region has the DNA TGTGCGCGTTGCGTCAGAGGGAACTACGAGCAGTACTTC.

The chain has TRBV5-1 and TRBJ2-7; 11 bases align to TRBD2. Germline values: CDR1 SGHRS, CDR2 YFSETQ. CDR3 size: 17 residues. The junction had 6 bases not matched to a gene; V was cut back by 0 bases and J by 1 base. The CDR3 is CASSLGASGRYSYEQYF. The DNA of the CDR3 is TGCGCCAGCAGCTTGGGGGCTAGCGGGAGGTATTCCTACGAGCAGTACTTC.

The rearrangement joins TRBV7-2 to TRBJ2-2, with a possible D match to TRBD1 (5 bases). The CDR3 has 15 residues. V lost 0 bases and J lost 0, with 5 bases in between. Germline V gene data show CDR1 as SGHTA and CDR2 as FQGNSA. CDR3 sequence (DNA): TGTGCCAGCAGCTTAGCACAGGCGAACACCGGGGAGCTGTTTTTT. Translation gives CASSLAQANTGELFF.

V is TRBV19 and J is TRBJ1-5; D ambiguous. The CDR3 is made up of 16 amino acids. Germline V gene sequence: CDR1 LNHDA, CDR2 SQIVND (reference sequence). Trimming took 0 bases from V and 6 from J, leaving 15 bases between them. The CDR3 DNA is TGTGCCAGTAGTATAGACCCGGGGATGGTGGGTCAGCCCCAGCATTTT. This sequence encodes CASSIDPGMVGQPQHF.